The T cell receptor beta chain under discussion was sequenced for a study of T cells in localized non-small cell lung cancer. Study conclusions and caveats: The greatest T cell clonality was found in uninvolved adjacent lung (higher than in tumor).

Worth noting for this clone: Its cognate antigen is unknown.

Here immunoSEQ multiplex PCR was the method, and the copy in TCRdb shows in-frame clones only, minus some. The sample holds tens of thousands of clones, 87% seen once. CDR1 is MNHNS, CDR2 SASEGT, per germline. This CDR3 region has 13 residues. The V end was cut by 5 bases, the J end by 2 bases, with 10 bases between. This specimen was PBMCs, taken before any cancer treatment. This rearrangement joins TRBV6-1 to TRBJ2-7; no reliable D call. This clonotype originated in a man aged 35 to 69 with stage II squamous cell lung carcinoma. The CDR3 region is CASSQRAAYEQYF. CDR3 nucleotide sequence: TGTGCCAGCAGTCAAAGGGCGGCCTACGAGCAGTACTTC.